The rows below give T cell receptor beta chains drawn from one sample of a study of CD8+ T cells in alopecia areata. TCRdb's table, derived via immunoSEQ multiplex PCR, lists solely in-frame clones and lacks some. This repertoire shows 120,000 or so clones, 60% to 65% found once; its top ten account for around 5.7%. The sample consisted of CD4+ T cells sorted from blood, taken at week 4, from a patient treated with tofacitinib. These receptor sequences come from a human donor with alopecia areata. Both conserved end residues are part of each CDR3. The D gene is left open where the match is weak. Not every row has a clone size; where given, it reads once, few, many or a size class.

v_gene	j_gene	d_gene	abundance	len	CDR3aa	CDR3nt
TRBV7-3	TRBJ2-3	TRBD2	NA	17	CASSLGLAGELADTQYF	TGTGCCAGCAGCTTGGGACTAGCGGGGGAATTGGCAGATACGCAGTATTTT
TRBV15	TRBJ2-3	TRBD2	few	17	CATSRDLKAGGADTQYF	TGTGCCACCAGCAGAGATCTTAAAGCGGGAGGGGCAGATACGCAGTATTTT
TRBV4-2	TRBJ2-3	TRBD2	NA	13	CASSQASGDTQYF	TGTGCCAGCAGCCAAGCTAGCGGAGATACGCAGTATTTT
TRBV7-9	TRBJ2-3	NA	NA	15	CASSLLQASTDTQYF	TGTGCCAGCAGCTTGTTACAGGCTAGCACAGATACGCAGTATTTT
TRBV6-6	TRBJ1-1	TRBD1	NA	15	CAISSPGQGSTEAFF	TGTGCCATCAGTTCCCCGGGACAGGGGAGCACTGAAGCTTTCTTT
TRBV6-6	TRBJ2-7	NA	NA	15	CASSYSRLGGGEQYF	TGTGCCAGCAGTTACTCGAGGCTCGGGGGCGGCGAGCAGTACTTC
TRBV5-1	TRBJ1-6	TRBD1	NA	15	CASSLAGRGNSPLHF	TGCGCCAGCAGCTTGGCAGGCAGGGGGAATTCACCCCTCCACTTT
TRBV4-1	TRBJ1-1	NA	few	14	CASSQPELNTEAFF	TGCGCCAGCAGCCAGCCCGAATTGAACACTGAAGCTTTCTTT
TRBV6-1	TRBJ1-1	NA	NA	13	CASRTGQNTEAFF	TGTGCCAGCAGAACCGGACAGAACACTGAAGCTTTCTTT
TRBV30	TRBJ1-2	NA	once	12	CAWSYGNAGYTF	TGTGCCTGGAGTTACGGGAACGCGGGCTACACCTTC
TRBV7-9	TRBJ2-3	TRBD2	few	17	CASSLSSLAGAQGTQYF	TGTGCCAGCAGCTTATCCAGCCTAGCGGGGGCACAAGGTACGCAGTATTTT
TRBV25-1	TRBJ1-2	NA	NA	11	CASSGYYGYTF	TGTGCCAGCAGTGGATACTATGGCTACACCTTC
TRBV2	TRBJ2-1	NA	few	16	CASSRGSPRTLNEQFF	TGTGCCAGCAGCCGGGGGAGCCCCAGAACTCTCAATGAGCAGTTCTTC
TRBV12-5	TRBJ2-2	TRBD1	NA	15	CASGPGTGTTGELFF	TGTGCTAGTGGCCCCGGGACAGGGACCACCGGGGAGCTGTTTTTT
TRBV6-4	TRBJ2-1	TRBD2	NA	16	CASSEISGRRRNEQFF	TGTGCCAGCAGCGAAATAAGCGGGAGAAGGAGAAATGAGCAGTTCTTC
TRBV29-1	TRBJ2-7	NA	NA	13	CSVGTGGDYEQYF	TGCAGCGTTGGTACAGGGGGGGACTACGAGCAGTACTTC
TRBV9	TRBJ2-1	NA	NA	14	CASSVSGSYNEQFF	TGTGCCAGCAGCGTATCGGGCTCCTACAATGAGCAGTTCTTC
TRBV30	TRBJ2-4	TRBD2	NA	15	CAWSSRGLPGNIQYF	TGTGCCTGGAGTTCCCGGGGACTACCCGGAAACATTCAGTACTTC
TRBV5-5	TRBJ1-3	NA	many	14	CASMSSFSGNTIYF	TGTGCCAGCATGAGTTCATTCTCTGGAAACACCATATATTTT
TRBV2	TRBJ1-2	TRBD1	once	15	CASRDTTGGNYGYTF	TGTGCCAGCAGAGACACTACAGGGGGCAACTATGGCTACACCTTC
TRBV30	TRBJ1-5	NA	NA	13	CAWSTGFNQPQHF	TGTGCCTGGAGTACAGGGTTTAATCAGCCCCAGCATTTT
TRBV5-1	TRBJ1-2	TRBD1	NA	15	CASSPASGTGVVYTF	TGCGCCAGCAGCCCAGCCTCCGGGACAGGAGTCGTCTACACCTTC
TRBV7-2	TRBJ2-2	TRBD2	NA	17	CASSLGLAGGGGGELFF	TGTGCCAGCAGCTTAGGACTAGCGGGAGGAGGTGGCGGGGAGCTGTTTTTT
TRBV30	TRBJ2-7	NA	NA	13	CAWSKGGAYEQYF	TGTGCCTGGAGCAAAGGGGGGGCTTACGAGCAGTACTTC
TRBV5-1	TRBJ1-1	NA	NA	13	CASSNPGNTEAFF	TGCGCCAGCTCGAATCCGGGGAACACTGAAGCTTTCTTT
TRBV6-1	TRBJ1-2	NA	NA	13	CASRAAYNYGYTF	TGTGCCAGCCGGGCGGCTTATAACTATGGCTACACCTTC
TRBV5-1	TRBJ2-3	TRBD1	NA	14	CASGRDRELDTQYF	TGCGCCAGCGGACGGGACAGAGAATTAGATACGCAGTATTTT
TRBV9	TRBJ2-3	TRBD2	once	15	CASSVSGRATDTQYF	TGTGCCAGCAGCGTTAGCGGGAGGGCTACAGATACGCAGTATTTT
TRBV4-3	TRBJ2-3	NA	NA	17	CASSQEFRTADTDTQYF	TGCGCCAGCAGCCAAGAATTCCGGACGGCAGACACAGATACGCAGTATTTT
TRBV2	TRBJ1-5	NA	once	15	CASTNGGRGGQPQHF	TGTGCCAGCACTAATGGTGGGAGGGGGGGTCAGCCCCAGCATTTT
TRBV29-1	TRBJ2-4	NA	NA	13	CSARLPRGNIQYF	TGCAGCGCCCGCCTCCCCCGGGGAAACATTCAGTACTTC
TRBV5-6	TRBJ1-1	NA	medium-sized	13	CASSIGTDAEAFF	TGTGCCAGCAGCATCGGGACGGACGCCGAAGCTTTCTTT
TRBV19	TRBJ2-5	NA	NA	15	CASSILADREETQYF	TGTGCCAGTAGTATCCTCGCGGACAGAGAAGAGACCCAGTACTTC
TRBV9	TRBJ2-7	TRBD2	once	16	CASSVKGLAGVYEQYF	TGTGCCAGCAGCGTAAAGGGACTAGCGGGAGTTTACGAGCAGTACTTC
TRBV5-1	TRBJ2-6	NA	NA	16	CASSPYSSGGANVLTF	TGCGCCAGCAGCCCCTATTCTAGTGGTGGGGCCAACGTCCTGACTTTC
TRBV2	TRBJ1-2	NA	many	14	CASRPGTGGYGYTF	TGTGCCAGCAGGCCCGGGACGGGTGGCTATGGCTACACCTTC
TRBV27	TRBJ2-1	NA	NA	13	CASSLSPAHEQFF	TGTGCCAGCAGTTTATCGCCGGCGCATGAGCAGTTCTTC
TRBV7-2	TRBJ2-3	NA	few	15	CASSLVWRFTDTQYF	TGTGCCAGCAGCTTAGTTTGGAGATTCACAGATACGCAGTATTTT
TRBV29-1	TRBJ1-1	NA	NA	8	CSVDEAFF	TGCAGCGTTGATGAAGCTTTCTTT
TRBV5-6	TRBJ2-3	NA	NA	15	CASSLSGGPTDTQYF	TGTGCCAGCAGCTTGAGTGGAGGCCCCACAGATACGCAGTATTTT
TRBV6-5	TRBJ2-7	TRBD1	NA	13	CASSSRGSGEQYF	TGTGCCAGCAGTAGCAGGGGGTCGGGAGAGCAGTACTTC
TRBV14	TRBJ1-1	TRBD1	NA	19	CASSQVSLTGRYQNTEAFF	TGTGCCAGCAGCCAAGTCTCACTGACAGGGAGGTACCAGAACACTGAAGCTTTCTTT
TRBV5-1	TRBJ1-1	NA	NA	13	CATKWGKETEAFF	TGCGCCACCAAATGGGGGAAAGAGACTGAAGCTTTCTTT
TRBV4-3	TRBJ1-1	NA	few	13	CAFPSGRNTEAFF	TGCGCCTTCCCCTCCGGGAGGAACACTGAAGCTTTCTTT
TRBV19	TRBJ1-2	NA	NA	13	CASSISRVDGYTF	TGTGCCAGTAGTATATCCAGGGTGGATGGCTACACCTTC
TRBV27	TRBJ2-1	NA	NA	16	CASSPPRAGKRNEQFF	TGTGCCAGCAGCCCCCCCCGGGCAGGGAAACGGAATGAGCAGTTCTTC
TRBV6-5	TRBJ2-7	NA	few	15	CASSSQGSFPYEQYF	TGTGCCAGCAGTTCTCAGGGGAGTTTCCCCTACGAGCAGTACTTC
TRBV10-3	TRBJ2-7	TRBD2	NA	13	CAIKSAGVYEQYF	TGTGCCATCAAGTCTGCGGGAGTCTACGAGCAGTACTTC
TRBV7-3	TRBJ1-1	NA	few	14	CASSFDVGNTEAFF	TGTGCCAGCAGCTTCGATGTGGGGAACACTGAAGCTTTCTTT
TRBV14	TRBJ2-5	TRBD2	NA	13	CASRGGAGETQYF	TGTGCCAGCCGAGGCGGAGCGGGGGAGACCCAGTACTTC
TRBV30	TRBJ2-3	TRBD1	NA	15	CAWSRTGGRGDTQYF	TGTGCCTGGAGCAGGACAGGGGGCAGAGGAGATACGCAGTATTTT
TRBV27	TRBJ2-1	TRBD2	NA	17	CASRGGGVLVNYNEQFF	TGTGCCAGCAGGGGCGGGGGGGTTTTGGTTAACTACAATGAGCAGTTCTTC
TRBV25-1	TRBJ2-7	NA	NA	14	CASSVRGGAYEQYF	TGTGCCAGCAGTGTTAGGGGTGGGGCCTACGAGCAGTACTTC
TRBV4-1	TRBJ2-7	NA	once	15	CASSPGTRRPYEQYF	TGCGCCAGCAGCCCCGGCACCCGGAGGCCTTACGAGCAGTACTTC
TRBV30	TRBJ1-2	NA	NA	14	CAWSHLGPNYGYTF	TGTGCCTGGAGTCACTTGGGCCCTAACTATGGCTACACCTTC
TRBV5-6	TRBJ2-3	TRBD2	NA	14	CASHQGTTTDTQYF	TGTGCCAGCCACCAAGGGACTACCACAGATACGCAGTATTTT
TRBV6-1	TRBJ2-5	TRBD1	NA	13	CASSDTGEETQYF	TGTGCCAGCAGTGACACAGGGGAAGAGACCCAGTACTTC
TRBV4-2	TRBJ2-1	NA	NA	14	CASSQETGGDEQFF	TGTGCCAGCAGCCAAGAGACAGGCGGGGATGAGCAGTTCTTC